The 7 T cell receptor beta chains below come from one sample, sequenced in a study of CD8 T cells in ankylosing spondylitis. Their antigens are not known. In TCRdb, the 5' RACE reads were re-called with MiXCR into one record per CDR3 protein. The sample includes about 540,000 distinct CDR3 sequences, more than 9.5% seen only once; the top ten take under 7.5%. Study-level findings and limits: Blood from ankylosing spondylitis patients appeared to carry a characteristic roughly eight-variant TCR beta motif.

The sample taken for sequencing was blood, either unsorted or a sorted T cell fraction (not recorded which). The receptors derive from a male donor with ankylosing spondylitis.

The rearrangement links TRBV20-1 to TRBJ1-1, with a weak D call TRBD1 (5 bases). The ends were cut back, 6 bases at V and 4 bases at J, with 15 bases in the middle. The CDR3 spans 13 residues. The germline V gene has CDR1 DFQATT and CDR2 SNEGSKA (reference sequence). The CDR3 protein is CSAHRPGGTEAFF. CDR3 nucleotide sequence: TGCAGTGCCCACCGTCCGGGGGGCACTGAAGCTTTCTTT.

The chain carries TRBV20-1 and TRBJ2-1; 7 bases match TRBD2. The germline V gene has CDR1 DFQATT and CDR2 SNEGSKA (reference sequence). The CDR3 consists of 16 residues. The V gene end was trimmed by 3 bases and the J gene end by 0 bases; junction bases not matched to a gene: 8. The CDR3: CSARSASGGSYNEQFF. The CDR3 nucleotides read TGCAGTGCTAGGTCGGCTAGCGGTGGCTCCTACAATGAGCAGTTCTTC.

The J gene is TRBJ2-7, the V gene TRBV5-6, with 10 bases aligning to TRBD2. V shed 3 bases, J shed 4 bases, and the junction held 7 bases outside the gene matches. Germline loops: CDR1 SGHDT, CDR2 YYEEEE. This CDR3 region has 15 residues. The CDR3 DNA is TGTGCCAGCAGCTCGCCGGGACTAGCGAGATACGAGCAGTACTTC. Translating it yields CASSSPGLARYEQYF. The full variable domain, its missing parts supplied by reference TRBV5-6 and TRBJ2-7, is DAGVTQSPTHLIKTRGQQVTLRCSPKSGHDTVSWYQQALGQGPQFIFQYYEEEERQRGNFPDRFSGHQFPNYSSELNVNALLLGDSALYLCASSSPGLARYEQYFGPGTRLTVT.

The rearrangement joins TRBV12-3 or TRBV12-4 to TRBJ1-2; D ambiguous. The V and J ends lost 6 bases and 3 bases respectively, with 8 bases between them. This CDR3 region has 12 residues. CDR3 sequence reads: CASSPTYYGYTF. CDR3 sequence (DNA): TGTGCCAGCAGCCCCACCTACTATGGCTACACCTTC.

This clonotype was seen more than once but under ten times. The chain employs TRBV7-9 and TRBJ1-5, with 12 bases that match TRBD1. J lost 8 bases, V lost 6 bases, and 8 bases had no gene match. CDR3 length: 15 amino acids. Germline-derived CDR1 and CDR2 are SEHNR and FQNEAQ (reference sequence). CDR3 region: CASSEGQGAIKPQHF. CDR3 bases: TGTGCCAGCAGTGAGGGACAGGGGGCGATTAAGCCCCAGCATTTT.

The CDR3, as DNA: TGTGCCAGCAGTTACTCGAAGTCCCAGGGGCAGGGGACCGGGGAGCTGTTTTTT. Amino acids: CASSYSKSQGQGTGELFF. The rearrangement links TRBV6-5 to TRBJ2-2; perhaps TRBD1 as D (6 bases). The CDR3 has 18 residues. The V end was cut by 0 bases, the J end by 5 bases, with 19 bases between. From germline, CDR1 is MNHEY and CDR2 SVGAGI.

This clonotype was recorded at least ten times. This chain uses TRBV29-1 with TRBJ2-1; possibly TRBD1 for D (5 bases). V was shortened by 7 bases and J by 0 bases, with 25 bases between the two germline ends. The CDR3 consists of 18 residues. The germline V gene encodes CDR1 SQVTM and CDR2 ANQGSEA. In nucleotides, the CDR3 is TGCAGCGCCCCCCCCCAGGGTAGGTCCGGTAGCTCCTACAATGAGCAGTTCTTC. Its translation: CSAPPQGRSGSSYNEQFF.